The source of this T cell receptor (beta chain) is a study of CXCR3-negative and CXCR3-positive naive CD8 T cells. A remark on this clonotype: As yet, its antigen is unknown.

The study's findings and limits: Both of the naive subsets showed about the same high diversity, but memory CD8+ cells had much less. Similar TRBV-TRBJ gene usage was seen in naive CXCR3-negative and CXCR3-positive cells, but not in memory cells.

5' RACE that incorporated UMI labels was used to prepare the TRB cDNA libraries. TCRdb derives one entry per CDR3 protein from the 5' RACE reads, leaving out DNA. The sample data list about 23,000 distinct CDR3 sequences. The receptor was isolated from a human donor in good health. Some clones in this sample may be carry-over from other donors' samples. The sequencing input was memory CD8+ T cells from blood.

The CDR3: CASSPPDSGEQYF. This chain uses TRBV7-9 with TRBJ2-7; the D call from TCRdb, TRBD1, cannot be confirmed without DNA. The CDR3 loop spans 13 amino acids. Germline loops: CDR1 SEHNR, CDR2 FQNEAQ (reference sequence).